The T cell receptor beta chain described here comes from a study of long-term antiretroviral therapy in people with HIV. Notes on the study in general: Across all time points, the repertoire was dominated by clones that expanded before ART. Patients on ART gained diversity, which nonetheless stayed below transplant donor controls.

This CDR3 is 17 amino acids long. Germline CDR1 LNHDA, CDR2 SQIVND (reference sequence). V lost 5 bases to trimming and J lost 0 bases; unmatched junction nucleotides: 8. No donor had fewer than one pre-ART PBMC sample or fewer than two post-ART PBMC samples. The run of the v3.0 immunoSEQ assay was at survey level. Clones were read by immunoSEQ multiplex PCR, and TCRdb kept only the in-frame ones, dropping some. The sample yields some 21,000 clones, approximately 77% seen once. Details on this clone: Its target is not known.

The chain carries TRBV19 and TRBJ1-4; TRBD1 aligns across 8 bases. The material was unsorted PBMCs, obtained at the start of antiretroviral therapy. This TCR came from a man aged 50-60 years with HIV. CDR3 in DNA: TGTGCCAGTAGTCGGACAGGGTGGAGGGCAACTAATGAAAAACTGTTTTTT. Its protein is CASSRTGWRATNEKLFF.